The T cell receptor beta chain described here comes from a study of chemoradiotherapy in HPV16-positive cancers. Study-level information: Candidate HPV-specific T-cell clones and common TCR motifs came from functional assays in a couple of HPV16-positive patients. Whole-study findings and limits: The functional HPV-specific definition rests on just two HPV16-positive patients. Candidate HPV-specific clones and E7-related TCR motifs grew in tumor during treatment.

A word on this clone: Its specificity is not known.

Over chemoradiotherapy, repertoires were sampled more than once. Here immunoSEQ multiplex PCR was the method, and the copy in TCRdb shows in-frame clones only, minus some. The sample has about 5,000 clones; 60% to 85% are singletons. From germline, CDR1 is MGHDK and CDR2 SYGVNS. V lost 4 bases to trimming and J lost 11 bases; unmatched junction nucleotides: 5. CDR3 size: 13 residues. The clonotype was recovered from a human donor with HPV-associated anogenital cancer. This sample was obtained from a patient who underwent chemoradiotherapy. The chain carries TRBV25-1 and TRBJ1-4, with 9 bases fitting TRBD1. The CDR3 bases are TGTGCCAGCAGTGGGGGACAGGGCTGGAAACTGTTTTTT. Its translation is CASSGGQGWKLFF.